These T cell receptor beta chains were read from a single sample in a study of T-cell reconstitution after alpha-beta-depleted transplantation in children. TCRdb itself ran the PCR reads through MiXCR, one entry per CDR3 protein. The sample has some 550,000 distinct CDR3 sequences; approximately 20% are singletons. Sequenced here: PBMCs from the stem cell graft donor, sampled from the stem cell graft. The source is a human donor who donated a stem cell graft to a child with acute lymphoblastic leukemia. The CDR3 runs from the conserved cysteine through the conserved F or W. Fields, in order: V gene, J gene, D gene, clone size, CDR3 protein, CDR3 DNA. D genes are given only for firm matches. Clone size is given for some rows only: seen once, a few or many times, or a class if the clone is expanded.

v_call: TRBV18; j_call: TRBJ2-7; d_call: -; clone_size: -; cdr3_aa: CASSPGRLNEQYF; cdr3_nt: TGTGCCAGCTCGCCGGGACGGCTGAACGAGCAGTACTTC
v_call: TRBV29-1; j_call: TRBJ2-7; d_call: -; clone_size: few; cdr3_aa: CSRPIPAEQYF; cdr3_nt: TGCAGCCGCCCGATCCCCGCCGAGCAGTACTTC
v_call: TRBV5-1; j_call: TRBJ1-4; d_call: -; clone_size: few; cdr3_aa: CASSYRDLNEKLFF; cdr3_nt: TGCGCCAGCAGCTACCGGGACCTTAATGAAAAACTGTTTTTT
v_call: TRBV5-6; j_call: TRBJ2-2; d_call: -; clone_size: -; cdr3_aa: CASSLVGVGELFF; cdr3_nt: TGTGCCAGCAGCTTGGTCGGGGTCGGGGAGCTGTTTTTT
v_call: TRBV20-1; j_call: TRBJ2-7; d_call: TRBD1; clone_size: -; cdr3_aa: CSARKTGVVYEQYF; cdr3_nt: TGCAGTGCTAGAAAGACAGGGGTTGTGTACGAGCAGTACTTC
v_call: TRBV20-1; j_call: TRBJ2-5; d_call: -; clone_size: -; cdr3_aa: CSARGPLSGGQVETQYF; cdr3_nt: TGCAGTGCTAGAGGGCCCCTTTCGGGGGGACAGGTTGAGACCCAGTACTTC
v_call: TRBV7-3; j_call: TRBJ2-1; d_call: TRBD2; clone_size: few; cdr3_aa: CASSLTGTSVYNEQFF; cdr3_nt: TGTGCCAGCAGCTTAACGGGGACTAGCGTTTACAATGAGCAGTTCTTC
v_call: TRBV6-1; j_call: TRBJ2-7; d_call: -; clone_size: once; cdr3_aa: CASSERPRSSYEQYF; cdr3_nt: TGTGCCAGCAGTGAAAGGCCGAGGAGCTCCTACGAGCAGTACTTC
v_call: TRBV4-1; j_call: TRBJ2-1; d_call: -; clone_size: -; cdr3_aa: CASSHRDLDNEQFF; cdr3_nt: TGCGCCAGCAGCCACCGGGACCTCGACAATGAGCAGTTCTTC
v_call: TRBV15; j_call: TRBJ2-2; d_call: TRBD2; clone_size: few; cdr3_aa: CATDETSANTGELFF; cdr3_nt: TGTGCCACCGACGAGACTAGCGCGAACACCGGGGAGCTGTTTTTT
v_call: TRBV7-2; j_call: TRBJ2-3; d_call: -; clone_size: few; cdr3_aa: CASSVYTQYF; cdr3_nt: TGTGCCAGCAGTGTTTATACGCAGTATTTT
v_call: TRBV10-3; j_call: TRBJ2-3; d_call: TRBD2; clone_size: -; cdr3_aa: CAISAHGLAGEADTQYF; cdr3_nt: TGTGCCATCAGTGCCCATGGACTAGCGGGAGAGGCAGATACGCAGTATTTT
v_call: TRBV28; j_call: TRBJ2-1; d_call: -; clone_size: -; cdr3_aa: CASMTVYNEQFF; cdr3_nt: TGTGCCAGCATGACGGTCTACAATGAGCAGTTCTTC
v_call: TRBV3-1; j_call: TRBJ1-6; d_call: TRBD1; clone_size: few; cdr3_aa: CASSPSRQGANSPLHF; cdr3_nt: TGTGCCAGCAGCCCCTCCCGCCAGGGGGCGAATTCACCCCTCCACTTT
v_call: TRBV12-3/TRBV12-4; j_call: TRBJ1-2; d_call: -; clone_size: -; cdr3_aa: CASSPSRQPLLGYTF; cdr3_nt: TGTGCCAGCAGTCCGTCCCGACAGCCCCTCCTTGGCTACACCTTC
v_call: TRBV29-1; j_call: TRBJ2-3; d_call: -; clone_size: -; cdr3_aa: CSVEDSFPDTQYF; cdr3_nt: TGCAGCGTTGAAGATTCCTTTCCAGATACGCAGTATTTT
v_call: TRBV5-1; j_call: TRBJ2-3; d_call: -; clone_size: -; cdr3_aa: CASRPLEDTQYF; cdr3_nt: TGCGCCAGCCGCCCTCTGGAAGATACGCAGTATTTT
v_call: TRBV7-9; j_call: TRBJ1-6; d_call: TRBD1; clone_size: few; cdr3_aa: CASSPGTENNSPLHF; cdr3_nt: TGTGCCAGCAGCCCAGGGACAGAAAATAATTCACCCCTCCACTTT
v_call: TRBV20-1; j_call: TRBJ2-5; d_call: -; clone_size: few; cdr3_aa: CSARDGGEKETQYF; cdr3_nt: TGCAGTGCTAGAGATGGTGGGGAGAAGGAGACCCAGTACTTC
v_call: TRBV10-1; j_call: TRBJ2-7; d_call: -; clone_size: -; cdr3_aa: CASSPGRLSYEQYF; cdr3_nt: TGCGCCAGCAGTCCGGGACGGCTCTCCTACGAGCAGTACTTC
v_call: TRBV27; j_call: TRBJ1-5; d_call: -; clone_size: -; cdr3_aa: CASSWGWTGNQPQHF; cdr3_nt: TGTGCCAGCAGTTGGGGTTGGACAGGCAATCAGCCCCAGCATTTT
v_call: TRBV3-1; j_call: TRBJ2-5; d_call: TRBD2; clone_size: few; cdr3_aa: CASSHVAGGIQTQYF; cdr3_nt: TGTGCCAGCAGCCATGTAGCGGGAGGTATACAGACCCAGTACTTC
v_call: TRBV3-1; j_call: TRBJ2-5; d_call: TRBD2; clone_size: -; cdr3_aa: CASSQGSLGLAGETQYF; cdr3_nt: TGTGCCAGCAGCCAAGGGTCCCTTGGACTAGCCGGAGAGACCCAGTACTTC
v_call: TRBV14; j_call: TRBJ2-7; d_call: TRBD2; clone_size: -; cdr3_aa: CASSHLTGLAGGAVEQYF; cdr3_nt: TGTGCCAGCAGCCACCTCACTGGACTAGCGGGAGGAGCGGTCGAGCAGTACTTC
v_call: TRBV12-3/TRBV12-4; j_call: TRBJ2-5; d_call: TRBD1; clone_size: -; cdr3_aa: CASSSMSGGEETQYF; cdr3_nt: TGTGCCAGCAGTTCCATGTCAGGGGGCGAAGAGACCCAGTACTTC
v_call: TRBV6-4; j_call: TRBJ2-3; d_call: TRBD2; clone_size: -; cdr3_aa: CASSDAPTSGSSTQYF; cdr3_nt: TGTGCCAGCAGTGACGCCCCCACTAGCGGGAGCAGCACGCAGTATTTT
v_call: TRBV12-3/TRBV12-4; j_call: TRBJ2-5; d_call: -; clone_size: few; cdr3_aa: CASKTTGIETQYF; cdr3_nt: TGTGCCAGCAAAACTACAGGCATAGAGACCCAGTACTTC
v_call: TRBV19; j_call: TRBJ1-4; d_call: -; clone_size: -; cdr3_aa: CASSANGANEKLFF; cdr3_nt: TGTGCCAGTAGTGCAAATGGGGCTAATGAAAAACTGTTTTTT
v_call: TRBV14; j_call: TRBJ2-1; d_call: -; clone_size: -; cdr3_aa: CASSHPWGNEQFF; cdr3_nt: TGTGCCAGCAGCCATCCCTGGGGCAATGAGCAGTTCTTC
v_call: TRBV7-3; j_call: TRBJ2-5; d_call: -; clone_size: few; cdr3_aa: CASSFTFQETQYF; cdr3_nt: TGTGCCAGCAGCTTTACCTTTCAAGAGACCCAGTACTTC
v_call: TRBV7-9; j_call: TRBJ1-5; d_call: TRBD1; clone_size: -; cdr3_aa: CASSRQGINQPQHF; cdr3_nt: TGTGCCAGCAGCCGACAGGGCATTAATCAGCCCCAGCATTTT
v_call: TRBV4-1; j_call: TRBJ2-4; d_call: -; clone_size: once; cdr3_aa: CASSQSPKNIQYF; cdr3_nt: TGCGCCAGCAGCCAGAGTCCCAAAAACATTCAGTACTTC
v_call: TRBV9; j_call: TRBJ2-4; d_call: TRBD1; clone_size: few; cdr3_aa: CASRTGDIQYF; cdr3_nt: TGTGCCAGCAGAACAGGGGACATTCAGTACTTC
v_call: TRBV7-6; j_call: TRBJ2-2; d_call: TRBD1; clone_size: few; cdr3_aa: CASSLIATGGNTGELFF; cdr3_nt: TGTGCCAGCAGCTTAATCGCGACAGGGGGAAACACCGGGGAGCTGTTTTTT
v_call: TRBV20-1; j_call: TRBJ2-7; d_call: -; clone_size: -; cdr3_aa: CSASGKETQYYEQYF; cdr3_nt: TGCAGTGCTAGTGGAAAGGAGACACAGTACTACGAGCAGTACTTC
v_call: TRBV10-3; j_call: TRBJ2-1; d_call: -; clone_size: few; cdr3_aa: CAIKELFSYNEQFF; cdr3_nt: TGTGCCATCAAAGAGCTCTTCTCCTACAATGAGCAGTTCTTC
v_call: TRBV14; j_call: TRBJ2-7; d_call: -; clone_size: -; cdr3_aa: CASSQEFRRGEQYF; cdr3_nt: TGTGCCAGCAGCCAAGAGTTTAGGAGGGGCGAGCAGTACTTC
v_call: TRBV24-1; j_call: TRBJ1-5; d_call: TRBD1; clone_size: few; cdr3_aa: CATAGQGGQPQHF; cdr3_nt: TGTGCCACCGCCGGACAGGGCGGTCAGCCCCAGCATTTT